This TCR beta chain is drawn from a study of T cells in Graves' hyperthyroidism and ophthalmopathy. Points from the study as a whole: Expanded thyroid clonotypes (above 0.001) were mostly also found in blood. In the analysis, a 13 V-J model separated ophthalmopathy from stable hyperthyroidism.

Trimming removed 7 bases from V and 3 bases from J, with 17 bases in between. The CDR3 sequence is 15 residues long. CDR1 and CDR2 from the germline V gene are KGHDR and SFDVKD. Amplified TCR beta CDR3 regions derived from RNA transcripts. With the HTBI primer set, the TCR CDR3 went through a first round of RT-PCR. TCRdb passed the multiplex PCR reads through MiXCR, listing each CDR3 protein once. The profile covers roughly 580,000 distinct CDR3 sequences, with under 60% appearing a single time and roughly 8.2% taken by the ten largest. If no ophthalmopathy progression occurred within 18 months, Graves' hyperthyroidism was stable. Diagnoses were established using clinical symptoms, serum thyroxine and TRAb, thyroid ultrasound and orbital computed tomography. This clonotype came up a few times. Its antigen is as yet unknown.

This sequence originates from a young woman with Graves' hyperthyroidism. Material for sequencing was peripheral blood or thyroid tissue (not recorded which). The chain recombines TRBV24-1 with TRBJ1-1; TRBD1 is a possible D gene (5 bases). CDR3 DNA sequence: TGTGCCACCAGAAAGGGCCGGGGGATAGACACTGAAGCTTTCTTT. Residues: CATRKGRGIDTEAFF.